A single sample is the source of the 17 T cell receptor beta chains below, sequenced in a study of control samples from healthy donors and cancer patients. Measured with immunoSEQ multiplex PCR; TCRdb has only the in-frame clones, and not every one. The sample gives about 19,000 clones, roughly 80% of which show up once; under 35% is in the top ten. Sequencing was performed on PBMCs. Receptors were obtained from a man aged 80 or over with head and neck cancer.

J is TRBJ2-7 and V is TRBV7-9, with 9 bases aligning to TRBD1. CDR1 and CDR2 (germline): SEHNR, FQNEAQ (reference sequence). The V gene end was trimmed by 1 base and the J gene end by 4 bases; junction bases not matched to a gene: 2. This CDR3 has 14 residues. The CDR3 DNA reads TGTGCCAGCAGCTTAGGACAGGGGGAGTACGAGCAGTACTTC. Encoded protein: CASSLGQGEYEQYF.

The CDR3 DNA follows: TGTGCCAGCAGCCCTGGACAGGGCGCTGAAGCTTTCTTT. Protein: CASSPGQGAEAFF. The V gene is TRBV7-3, the J gene TRBJ1-1, with 8 bases identical to TRBD1. The germline V gene encodes CDR1 SGHTA and CDR2 FQGTGA. This CDR3 has 13 residues. Trimming cost V 5 bases and J 6 bases; bases outside gene matches: 5.

This chain links TRBV10-3 with TRBJ1-5, with TRBD1 identical over 12 bases. V shed 4 bases and J 6 bases; nucleotides not matched to a gene: 4. The CDR3 is 15 amino acids. From germline, CDR1 is ENHRY and CDR2 SYGVKD. The CDR3 DNA sequence: TGTGCCATCAGTGGGGGACAGGGGGCACGTCAGCCCCAGCATTTT. Its protein is CAISGGQGARQPQHF.

The CDR3 nucleotides are TGTGCCTGGAGTGCACCCTCGGGACTAGCGGGGGTTGTACAAGAGACCCAGTACTTC. Its protein product is CAWSAPSGLAGVVQETQYF. This sequence joins TRBV30 and TRBJ2-5; TRBD2 matches at 14 bases. Germline trimming cut 1 base from V and 2 bases from J; bases unmatched to any gene: 12. CDR1 GTSNPN and CDR2 SVGIG come from the germline V gene (reference sequence). This CDR3 region has 19 residues.

The chain recombines TRBV29-1 with TRBJ2-7; 9 positions agree with TRBD1. V shed 4 bases, J shed 4 bases, and the junction held 8 bases outside the gene matches. Germline V gives CDR1 SQVTM, CDR2 ANQGSEA. The CDR3 runs to 14 residues. This chain's CDR3 is CSVVPETGGYEQYF. The CDR3 region has the DNA TGCAGCGTTGTTCCCGAGACAGGGGGGTACGAGCAGTACTTC.

The V gene is TRBV6-5, the J gene TRBJ2-3; D is undetermined. This CDR3 spans 14 amino acids. Germline V gives CDR1 MNHEY, CDR2 SVGAGI. The V and J ends lost 6 bases and 4 bases respectively, with 14 bases between them. In DNA, the CDR3 is TGTGCCAGCAGCTTCACACAACTCCCAGATACGCAGTATTTT. This encodes CASSFTQLPDTQYF.

V and J are TRBV27 and TRBJ2-7; 9 nucleotides match TRBD1. The CDR3 runs 15 residues. V lost 4 bases and J lost 0; bases outside the gene matches: 4. Germline-derived CDR1 and CDR2 are MNHEY and SMNVEV (reference sequence). The CDR3: CASSSPGQGSYEQYF. The DNA of the CDR3 is TGTGCCAGCAGTTCGCCGGGACAGGGCTCCTACGAGCAGTACTTC.

The chain employs TRBV19 and TRBJ2-1; 9 bases agree with TRBD1. The CDR3 runs 14 residues. V was pared by 5 bases and J by 5 bases, with 4 bases of the junction left unmatched. CDR1 is LNHDA and CDR2 is SQIVND in the germline V gene (reference sequence). The CDR3 protein is CASSGGQGHNEQFF. CDR3 DNA sequence: TGTGCCAGTAGTGGGGGACAGGGCCACAATGAGCAGTTCTTC.

The chain has TRBV19 and TRBJ2-4; 7 nucleotides line up with TRBD2. V gave up 0 bases and J gave up 4 bases; unmatched junction bases: 9. The germline gives CDR1 LNHDA, CDR2 SQIVND (reference sequence). This CDR3 has 17 residues. The CDR3 DNA reads TGTGCCAGTAGTATAGATTGGGGTACTAGCGAGAAAAACATTCAGTACTTC. Encoded protein: CASSIDWGTSEKNIQYF.

The chain combines TRBV6-4 with TRBJ2-3, with 7 bases aligning to TRBD1. The V segment lost 6 bases and the J segment 1 base; nucleotides outside the gene matches: 10. The CDR3 is 16 amino acids. Germline lookup yields CDR1 MRHNA and CDR2 SNTAGT. DNA for the CDR3: TGTGCCAGCAGCGCGCTACAGGGGATGGGCACAGATACGCAGTATTTT. It specifies CASSALQGMGTDTQYF.

The V call is TRBV18, the J call TRBJ1-2, with 8 nucleotides matching TRBD1. Germline loops: CDR1 KGHSH, CDR2 LQKENI. The V gene end was trimmed by 4 bases and the J gene end by 8 bases; junction bases not matched to a gene: 6. There are 13 residues in the CDR3. The CDR3 DNA follows: TGTGCCAGCTCACAGACGGGACAGGCCGGCTACACCTTC. Encoded protein: CASSQTGQAGYTF.

This clone was detected only once. This chain uses TRBV7-2 with TRBJ1-4; 8 bases align to TRBD1. The CDR3 runs 15 residues. CDR1 is SGHTA, CDR2 FQGNSA, per germline. V was clipped by 5 bases and J by 8 bases; unmatched bases: 10. CDR3 bases: TGTGCCAGCAGCCCTCAGGGGGCGCGGGTAGAAAAACTGTTTTTT. Amino acids: CASSPQGARVEKLFF.

The chain has TRBV5-4 and TRBJ2-3; maybe TRBD2 (6 bases). Trimming stripped 1 base from V and 2 bases from J, with 11 bases between. The germline CDR1 and CDR2 sequences are SGHNT and YYREEE (reference sequence). The CDR3 is 15 amino acids. In DNA form, the CDR3 reads TGTGCCAGCAGCTTGCCGGGAGCTAACACAGATACGCAGTATTTT. The encoded protein is CASSLPGANTDTQYF.

V is TRBV5-1 and J is TRBJ2-7; no clear D gene. V lost 1 base to trimming and J lost 6 bases, with 8 bases between them. This CDR3 is 12 amino acids long. The germline V gene encodes CDR1 SGHRS and CDR2 YFSETQ. The CDR3 sequence is CASSLNGGEQYF. CDR3 nucleotides: TGCGCCAGCAGCTTGAATGGTGGCGAGCAGTACTTC.

The chain links TRBV9 to TRBJ2-7, with a weak D call TRBD2 (7 bases). Germline V lookup: CDR1 SGDLS, CDR2 YYNGEE. CDR3 length: 14 residues. Trimming removed 4 bases at V and 0 bases at J, with 11 bases between. Here the CDR3 DNA reads TGTGCCAGCAGCCCTGGGGGGGCCTCCTACGAGCAGTACTTC. This codes for CASSPGGASYEQYF.

The chain employs TRBV6-1 and TRBJ1-2; 7 bases line up with TRBD1. CDR1 MNHNS and CDR2 SASEGT come from the germline V gene. This CDR3 region has 13 residues. V dropped 5 bases and J dropped 6; count of bases not matched to a gene: 6. CDR3 in amino acids: CASSLDREDGYTF. The DNA of the CDR3 is TGTGCCAGCAGTCTTGACAGGGAGGATGGCTACACCTTC.

The chain's CDR3 is CASSKQGEETQYF. The CDR3 region has the DNA TGTGCCAGCAGTAAACAGGGCGAAGAGACCCAGTACTTC. The V and J genes are TRBV27 and TRBJ2-5, with D maybe TRBD1 (6 bases). The germline V gene has CDR1 MNHEY and CDR2 SMNVEV (reference sequence). V was pared by 5 bases and J by 3 bases, with 10 bases between. The CDR3 covers 13 residues.